This TCR beta chain was recorded in a study of control samples from healthy donors and cancer patients. TCRdb's table, derived via immunoSEQ multiplex PCR, lists solely in-frame clones and lacks some. The sample yields 70,000 or so clones, 94% seen once. The count of this clone is one. CDR1 and CDR2 (germline): SEHNR, FQNEAQ (reference sequence). The ends were cut back, 5 bases at V and 3 bases at J, with 9 bases in the middle. CDR3 length: 13 residues. Input material: blood. The TCR comes from a woman in her thirties or forties in good health. This rearrangement joins TRBV7-9 to TRBJ2-3; D uncertain. CDR3 protein: CASSRDGTDTQYF. As DNA, the CDR3 is TGTGCCAGCAGCCGAGACGGGACAGATACGCAGTATTTT.